The rows below give T cell receptor beta chains drawn from one sample of a study of follicular helper T cells after annual influenza vaccination. The repertoire was sequenced with immunoSEQ multiplex PCR; TCRdb's copy has only in-frame clones and lacks some. The table has 460 or so clones, about two thirds seen once. This specimen was CXCR5+ CD38+ circulating T follicular helper cells from blood, taken 7 days after influenza vaccination. These receptors were taken from an adult who received the influenza vaccine. Each CDR3 is given with its conserved first and last residue. Fields, in order: V gene, D gene, J gene, clone size, CDR3 protein, CDR3 DNA. A D gene is named only where the DNA matches it firmly. The listing skips clone size in some rows; elsewhere it reads once, few, many or a size class.

TRBV7-6,.,TRBJ2-7,.,CASSLDAAYEQYF,TGTGCCAGCAGCTTAGATGCAGCCTACGAGCAGTACTTC
TRBV7-9,.,TRBJ2-4,.,CASSLGGQANDLAKNIQYF,TGTGCCAGCAGCTTAGGGGGCCAGGCAAATGATTTAGCCAAAAACATTCAGTACTTC
TRBV7-2,.,TRBJ2-3,.,CASSSSDPRNTQYF,TGTGCCAGCAGCTCTAGCGATCCCCGGAATACGCAGTATTTT
TRBV19,TRBD1,TRBJ1-5,.,CASTSGSAGGNQPQHF,TGTGCCAGTACCTCAGGGTCGGCAGGGGGTAATCAGCCCCAGCATTTT
TRBV12-2,.,TRBJ1-2,.,CASRNKEAPRKTYGYTF,TGTGCAAGTCGCAACAAAGAGGCTCCACGAAAGACCTATGGCTACACCTTC
TRBV5-1,.,TRBJ2-4,.,CASSPRGGVNIQYF,TGCGCCAGCAGCCCCAGGGGGGGGGTCAACATTCAGTACTTC
TRBV6-1,.,TRBJ1-5,.,CASSERPNQPQHF,TGTGCCAGCAGTGAAAGGCCGAATCAGCCCCAGCATTTT
TRBV7-7,.,TRBJ2-6,.,CASSLCIKCHKSRANVLTF,TGTGCCAGCAGCCTTTGTATTAAGTGCCACAAAAGTCGGGCCAACGTCCTGACTTTC
TRBV29-1,.,TRBJ1-5,.,CSVAGSSGNQPQHF,TGCAGCGTAGCGGGATCCTCGGGCAATCAGCCCCAGCATTTT
TRBV12-2,.,TRBJ1-6,hyperexpanded,CASRQRTGRLGSPLHF,TGTGCAAGTCGCCAGCGAACCGGGCGCCTGGGTTCACCCCTCCACTTT
TRBV27,.,TRBJ2-2,.,CASSLSVRGELFF,TGTGCCAGCAGTTTATCGGTCAGGGGGGAGCTGTTTTTT
TRBV7-8,TRBD1,TRBJ2-7,.,CASSPYRGEQYF,TGTGCCAGCAGCCCCTACAGGGGCGAGCAGTACTTC
TRBV7-9,.,TRBJ2-7,large,CASSLDAAYEQYF,TGTGCCAGCAGCTTAGACGCGGCGTACGAGCAGTACTTC
TRBV7-2,.,TRBJ2-7,.,CASSSTPYEQYF,TGTGCCAGCAGCTCGACACCCTACGAGCAGTACTTC
TRBV5-5,.,TRBJ2-3,.,CASSLSWSGNTDTQYF,TGTGCCAGCAGCTTGAGCTGGTCAGGGAACACAGATACGCAGTATTTT
TRBV18,.,TRBJ1-6,.,CASSNEATTPLHF,TGTGCCAGCTCAAATGAGGCCACGACACCCCTCCACTTT
TRBV12-5,.,TRBJ2-1,few,CASGLVGVQFF,TGTGCTAGTGGTTTGGTGGGGGTGCAGTTCTTC
TRBV6-1,TRBD1,TRBJ1-5,.,CASVQQGQGARPQHF,TGTGCCAGCGTACAACAGGGACAGGGGGCACGGCCCCAGCATTTT
TRBV7-8,.,TRBJ1-3,.,CASSLQTGSGNTIYF,TGTGCCAGCAGCTTACAGACAGGCTCTGGAAACACCATATATTTT
TRBV5-1,TRBD2,TRBJ2-7,.,CASTAGGSYEQYF,TGCGCCAGCACGGCGGGGGGCTCCTACGAGCAGTACTTC
TRBV7-9,.,TRBJ1-2,.,CASSLAPRRVSSGYTF,TGTGCCAGCAGCTTAGCGCCCAGGAGGGTAAGTTCTGGCTACACCTTC
TRBV7-8,.,TRBJ2-2,.,CASSPRVGPTGELFF,TGTGCCAGCAGCCCAAGAGTAGGGCCCACCGGGGAGCTGTTTTTT
TRBV11-2,TRBD2,TRBJ2-5,.,CASSLENPYGAGGLLETQYF,TGTGCCAGCAGCTTAGAAAACCCTTATGGAGCGGGGGGATTGTTAGAGACCCAGTACTTC
TRBV9,.,TRBJ2-7,.,CASSVSGGSEYF,TGTGCCAGCAGCGTATCAGGGGGGTCAGAGTACTTC
TRBV6-6,.,TRBJ1-6,few,CALGPSPLHF,TGTGCCCTAGGACCCTCACCCCTCCACTTT
TRBV14,.,TRBJ2-7,.,CASSPRQARSYEQYF,TGTGCCAGCAGCCCGCGACAGGCACGCTCCTACGAGCAGTACTTC
TRBV12-5,.,TRBJ2-5,.,CASGTTGTQYF,TGTGCTAGTGGTACTACCGGGACCCAGTACTTC
TRBV7-2,.,TRBJ1-2,.,CASSLNTGSDGYTF,TGTGCCAGCAGCTTAAACACAGGGTCAGATGGCTACACCTTC
TRBV9,TRBD1,TRBJ2-3,.,CASSPSTGTDTQYF,TGTGCCAGCAGCCCGTCGACAGGGACAGATACGCAGTATTTT
TRBV11-1,.,TRBJ2-7,.,CASGRGSYEQYF,TGTGCCAGCGGAAGGGGCTCCTACGAGCAGTACTTC
TRBV5-4,.,TRBJ1-1,.,CASSPKTENTEAFF,TGTGCCAGCAGCCCGAAGACAGAGAACACTGAAGCTTTCTTT
TRBV7-3,.,TRBJ2-1,.,CASSLSALGEQFF,TGTGCCAGCAGCTTAAGTGCCCTGGGGGAGCAGTTCTTC
TRBV4-3,.,TRBJ1-6,.,CASSQTPTDSPLHF,TGCGCCAGCAGCCAGACCCCCACGGATTCACCCCTCCACTTT